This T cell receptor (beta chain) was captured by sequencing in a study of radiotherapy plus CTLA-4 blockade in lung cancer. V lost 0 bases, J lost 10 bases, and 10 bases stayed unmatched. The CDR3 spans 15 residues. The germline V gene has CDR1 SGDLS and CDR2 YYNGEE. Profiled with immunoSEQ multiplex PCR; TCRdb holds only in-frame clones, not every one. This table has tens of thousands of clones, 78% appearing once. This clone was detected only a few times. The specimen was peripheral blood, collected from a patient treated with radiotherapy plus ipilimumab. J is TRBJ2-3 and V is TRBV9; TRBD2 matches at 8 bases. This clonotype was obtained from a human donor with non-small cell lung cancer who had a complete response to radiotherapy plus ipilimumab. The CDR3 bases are TGTGCCAGCAGCGTAGTTGAACTAGCGGCCGGGGCGCAGTATTTT. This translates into CASSVVELAAGAQYF. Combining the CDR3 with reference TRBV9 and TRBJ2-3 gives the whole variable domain DSGVTQTPKHLITATGQRVTLRCSPRSGDLSVYWYQQSLDQGLQFLIQYYNGEERAKGNILERFSAQQFPDLHSELNLSSLELGDSALYFCASSVVELAAGAQYFGPGTRLTVL.